The T cell receptor beta chain under discussion was sequenced for a study of PD-1 blockade in mismatch repair-deficient tumors. Some clones are missing from TCRdb's copy, which holds only in-frame ones; the method was immunoSEQ multiplex PCR. This table holds some 100,000 clones, 70% to 85% found once. This clone showed up just once. Losses at the gene ends were 0 bases for V and 7 bases for J; bases not matched to a gene: 6. This CDR3 is 15 amino acids long. CDR1 and CDR2 (germline): MGHRA, YSYEKL. This sequence originates from an adult with mismatch repair-deficient cancer. This sequence joins TRBV4-1 and TRBJ1-5, with 7 bases matching TRBD1. The specimen comprised peripheral blood, sampled roughly 36 weeks after starting pembrolizumab. The CDR3 DNA reads as TGCGCCAGCAGCCAAGAAGGGGACAGTAGGCAGCCCCAGCATTTT. Residues: CASSQEGDSRQPQHF.